This T cell receptor (beta chain) comes out of a study of response to subunit inactivated influenza vaccine. A single record per CDR3 protein comes from TCRdb applying MiXCR to the RT-PCR reads. The sample gives around 300,000 distinct CDR3 sequences, roughly 20% of which show up once; about 9.4% is in the top ten. Trimming removed 2 bases at V and 2 bases at J, with 7 bases between. Germline loops: CDR1 SGHTA, CDR2 FQGNSA. The CDR3 loop spans 13 amino acids. This TCR derives from a man between 50 and 75 years old who received an inactivated influenza vaccine. V and J are TRBV7-2 and TRBJ2-7; D is uncertain. This specimen was PBMCs from blood, taken about 20 months after vaccination. CDR3 coding DNA: TGTGCCAGCAGCTTATCCGCGACCTACGAGCAGTACTTC. Its protein product is CASSLSATYEQYF.